Listed below are T cell receptor beta chains from one sample, sequenced in a study of cytomegalovirus exposure and HLA in healthy donors. The data were produced by immunoSEQ multiplex PCR, yet TCRdb's version contains in-frame clones alone and is incomplete. The data hold more than 140,000 clones, with 64% observed a single time. The sample consisted of PBMCs. All receptors come from a woman aged 30 to 39 in good health and CMV-seropositive. CDR3s include the opening cysteine and the closing phenylalanine or tryptophan. D genes are given only for firm matches. Expanded clones are given a class, and other clones once, few, many or no size at all.

j_gene | abundance | d_gene | v_gene | len | CDR3nt | CDR3aa
TRBJ2-7 | - | TRBD2 | TRBV5-4 | 14 | TGTGCCAGCAGCTTGGCGGGACTAGATGCCGAGCAGTACTTC | CASSLAGLDAEQYF
TRBJ1-2 | few | - | TRBV6-1 | 14 | TGTGCCAGCAATAGAATGGGCAGCACTTGGGGCTACACCTTC | CASNRMGSTWGYTF
TRBJ2-7 | - | TRBD2 | TRBV4-1 | 18 | TGCGCCAGCAGCCATAGGATATTTACTAGCGGCGTTACCTACGAGCAGTACTTC | CASSHRIFTSGVTYEQYF
TRBJ2-5 | - | - | TRBV7-8 | 14 | TGTGCCAGCAGCCAAGGGACAATCCAAGAGACCCAGTACTTC | CASSQGTIQETQYF
TRBJ2-7 | - | - | TRBV5-8 | 14 | TGTGCCAGCAGCTTATTAGGGAGACCCTACGAGCAGTACTTC | CASSLLGRPYEQYF
TRBJ2-2 | once | TRBD2 | TRBV11-2 | 17 | TGTGCCAGCAGGGGACTAGCGGGAGGGCCTTACACCGGGGAGCTGTTTTTT | CASRGLAGGPYTGELFF
TRBJ1-3 | - | - | TRBV15 | 15 | TGTGCCACCAGCTCCCAGGTAACTGCTGGAAACACCATATATTTT | CATSSQVTAGNTIYF
TRBJ2-2 | - | TRBD2 | TRBV28 | 16 | TGTGCCAGTGCTAGCGGGGGGGGAACCAACACCGGGGAGCTGTTTTTT | CASASGGGTNTGELFF
TRBJ1-5 | - | - | TRBV5-8 | 15 | TGTGCCAGCAGCTCCTTGAACAGGGAGAGTGGGCCCCAGCATTTT | CASSSLNRESGPQHF
TRBJ1-1 | - | TRBD1 | TRBV9 | 13 | TGTGCCAGCAGCGACGACAGGGCCACTGAAGCTTTCTTT | CASSDDRATEAFF
TRBJ1-2 | - | - | TRBV28 | 15 | TGTGCCAGTCTTAACGGGGGGTTTCTACACTATGGCTACACCTTC | CASLNGGFLHYGYTF
TRBJ1-2 | - | - | TRBV7-8 | 13 | TGTGCCAGCAGCTTGACAGGTTATGATGGCTACACCTTC | CASSLTGYDGYTF
TRBJ2-7 | - | TRBD1 | TRBV6-5 | 11 | TGTGCCACCGGGACAGGGCGGGAGCAGTACTTC | CATGTGREQYF
TRBJ2-1 | - | - | TRBV28 | 12 | TGTGCCAGCAGTTTCGGCAGGGATGAGCAGTTCTTC | CASSFGRDEQFF
TRBJ1-1 | few | TRBD1 | TRBV6-5 | 12 | TGTGCCAGCAGTTACCTCGGACAGGGGGCTTTCTTT | CASSYLGQGAFF
TRBJ2-2 | - | - | TRBV25-1 | 14 | TGTGCCAGCAGGGGGGACTGGACCACCGGGGAGCTGTTTTTT | CASRGDWTTGELFF
TRBJ2-7 | - | TRBD1 | TRBV30 | 12 | TGTGCCTGGAGTCCGACAGGGGACGAGCAGTACTTC | CAWSPTGDEQYF
TRBJ2-3 | once | TRBD2 | TRBV27 | 16 | TGTGCCAGCAGTCCAAGCGGGGGGCTAAGCACAGATACGCAGTATTTT | CASSPSGGLSTDTQYF
TRBJ2-5 | - | TRBD2 | TRBV7-9 | 15 | TGTGCCAGCAGCCAATCAGCGGGGGCACGGGAGACCCAGTACTTC | CASSQSAGARETQYF
TRBJ2-1 | few | TRBD1 | TRBV2 | 14 | TGTGCCAGCAGGGCGGGACAGGGTATTGGTGAGCAGTTCTTC | CASRAGQGIGEQFF
TRBJ2-7 | - | - | TRBV5-6 | 14 | TGTGCCAGCAGCGATACTGCCCGTCTCTACGAGCAGTACTTC | CASSDTARLYEQYF
TRBJ1-1 | few | - | TRBV6-6 | 10 | TGTGCCCGTTGCGACACTGAAGCTTTCTTT | CARCDTEAFF
TRBJ1-2 | - | - | TRBV7-9 | 13 | TGTGCCAGCAGCTCACAAGCTAACTATGGCTACACCTTC | CASSSQANYGYTF
TRBJ2-3 | few | TRBD2 | TRBV5-1 | 14 | TGCGCCAGCCTGGGCGGGAGGGTTTCAGATACGCAGTATTTT | CASLGGRVSDTQYF
TRBJ1-1 | once | TRBD1 | TRBV29-1 | 17 | TGCAGCGTTTATGACTGGGACAGGGGGACCTCCGGCACTGAAGCTTTCTTT | CSVYDWDRGTSGTEAFF
TRBJ1-2 | - | - | TRBV28 | 17 | TGTGCCAGCAGTTTAAGGGGCCAGGGCCTGGTTCCGGGCGGCTACACCTTC | CASSLRGQGLVPGGYTF
TRBJ1-1 | - | - | TRBV7-8 | 15 | TGTGCCAGCAGCTTAGATGTCGGGGTGGAGACTGAAGCTTTCTTT | CASSLDVGVETEAFF
TRBJ2-5 | - | TRBD1 | TRBV5-1 | 15 | TGCGCCAGCAGCGTGGGCACGACAGGGTTAGAGACCCAGTACTTC | CASSVGTTGLETQYF
TRBJ1-2 | - | TRBD1 | TRBV6-5 | 15 | TGTGCCAGCAGTCCCTGGACAGGGAGCGCCTATGGCTACACCTTC | CASSPWTGSAYGYTF
TRBJ2-7 | once | TRBD2 | TRBV6-4 | 14 | TGTGCCAGCAGTGAGGCTAGCGGACCCTACGAGCAGTACTTC | CASSEASGPYEQYF
TRBJ2-3 | few | - | TRBV2 | 13 | TGTGCCAGCATACAGGGATGGACAGATACGCAGTATTTT | CASIQGWTDTQYF
TRBJ1-2 | few | TRBD1 | TRBV27 | 14 | TGTGCCAGCAGTCGCTCGGGACAGGGAGGAGGCTACACCTTC | CASSRSGQGGGYTF
TRBJ2-5 | - | TRBD2 | TRBV30 | 14 | TGTGCCTGGAGTGTTGGGGGGGGTCGAGAGACCCAGTACTTC | CAWSVGGGRETQYF
TRBJ1-5 | - | - | TRBV5-5 | 14 | TGTGCCAGCAGCTTGCTTCAGGGTGGTCAGCCCCAGCATTTT | CASSLLQGGQPQHF
TRBJ2-5 | - | TRBD1 | TRBV13 | 14 | TGTGCCAGCAGACGGGGGACAGGGCAAGAGACCCAGTACTTC | CASRRGTGQETQYF
TRBJ1-4 | - | - | TRBV5-1 | 13 | TGCGCCAGCAGCTTGGCAGTACGTGAAAAACTGTTTTTT | CASSLAVREKLFF
TRBJ1-2 | - | - | TRBV5-1 | 14 | TGCGCCAGCCGCCGGATGGGGGCCAACTATGGCTACACCTTC | CASRRMGANYGYTF
TRBJ1-6 | - | - | TRBV4-1 | 18 | TGCGCCAGCAGCCAAAGGGCAGGGGCCGTCTATAATAATTCACCCCTCCACTTT | CASSQRAGAVYNNSPLHF
TRBJ2-1 | - | - | TRBV5-4 | 16 | TGTGCCAGCAGCTTGACAGGGGGGGGCACCTACAATGAGCAGTTCTTC | CASSLTGGGTYNEQFF
TRBJ2-7 | - | TRBD1 | TRBV5-6 | 15 | TGTGCCAGCAGCCAAATTGGACAGGAGGCCTACGAGCAGTACTTC | CASSQIGQEAYEQYF
TRBJ1-1 | - | - | TRBV6-5 | 13 | TGTGCCAGCTCTCCTCTTACTGAACTTGAAGCTTTCTTT | CASSPLTELEAFF
TRBJ1-3 | few | TRBD1 | TRBV10-3 | 16 | TGTGCCATCAGTGACCCCGGGACAGGGTCCGGAAACACCATATATTTT | CAISDPGTGSGNTIYF
TRBJ2-7 | - | TRBD1 | TRBV29-1 | 14 | TGCAGCGTGGCAACAGGGGATGGCTCCTACGAGCAGTACTTC | CSVATGDGSYEQYF
TRBJ1-5 | - | - | TRBV2 | 14 | TGTGCCAGCAGTGACAGGCAGGCCAATCAGCCCCAGCATTTT | CASSDRQANQPQHF
TRBJ2-5 | - | - | TRBV5-1 | 11 | TGCGCCAGCAGCTCGGACAGTGGGGCTGACTTC | CASSSDSGADF
TRBJ2-1 | - | - | TRBV19 | 15 | TGTGCCAGTAGTATAGCGGGGTCAGTTGTCAATGAGCAGTTCTTC | CASSIAGSVVNEQFF
TRBJ1-2 | - | - | TRBV2 | 14 | TGTGCCAGCAGTGAAGTCACGGTAAACTATGGCTACACCTTC | CASSEVTVNYGYTF
TRBJ2-1 | - | - | TRBV27 | 12 | TGTGCCAGCAGTTTAGGGAGCAATGAGCAGTTCTTC | CASSLGSNEQFF
TRBJ1-5 | few | TRBD1 | TRBV11-2 | 14 | TGTGCCAGCAGCTTAGTCCCCGGGACAGGGGCCCAGCATTTT | CASSLVPGTGAQHF
TRBJ2-1 | - | - | TRBV19 | 16 | TGTGCCAGTAGTTGGACAGTACTAAGCTCCTACAATGAGCAGTTCTTC | CASSWTVLSSYNEQFF
TRBJ1-5 | - | - | TRBV2 | 14 | TGTGCCAGCACGGGAGACTATAGCAATCAGCCCCAGCATTTT | CASTGDYSNQPQHF
TRBJ1-2 | once | - | TRBV13 | 13 | TGTGCCAGCAGCTTATTTCGCGGAGATGGCTACACCTTC | CASSLFRGDGYTF
TRBJ1-1 | - | - | TRBV19 | 14 | TGTGCCAGTATGGAGGGTGGATTGGGCACTGAAGCTTTCTTT | CASMEGGLGTEAFF
TRBJ2-4 | - | - | TRBV27 | 13 | TGTGCCAGCAGTTTAGCCCGCAGGGACATTCAGTACTTC | CASSLARRDIQYF
TRBJ1-6 | - | TRBD1 | TRBV5-1 | 17 | TGCGCCAGCAGGGAGGGACAGGAGAGCTCCTATAATTCACCCCTCCACTTT | CASREGQESSYNSPLHF
TRBJ1-2 | - | TRBD1 | TRBV27 | 14 | TGTGCCAGCAGTTTCCAAGGACAGGGGTATGGCTACACCTTC | CASSFQGQGYGYTF
TRBJ1-2 | - | - | TRBV19 | 18 | TGTGCCAGTAGTATAGAGGGGAGAGGGACAACCCGACTCTATGGCTACACCTTC | CASSIEGRGTTRLYGYTF
TRBJ2-5 | - | - | TRBV5-4 | 13 | TGTGCCAGCAGCTGGGAGTACCAAGAGACCCAGTACTTC | CASSWEYQETQYF
TRBJ2-3 | - | - | TRBV7-7 | 13 | TGTGCCAGCAGCTTCGACAGGAGGGATACGCAGTATTTT | CASSFDRRDTQYF
TRBJ1-1 | - | TRBD1 | TRBV19 | 14 | TGTGCCAGTAGCCCCCAGGGGGCGAACACTGAAGCTTTCTTT | CASSPQGANTEAFF